These 2 T cell receptor beta chains were sequenced from one sample in a study of shared clonotypes between healthy human individuals. Naive CD8 cells were CD45RO-negative, positively selected for CCR7, excluding terminally differentiated effector memory CD45RA+ cells. The data were produced by immunoSEQ multiplex PCR, yet TCRdb's version contains in-frame clones alone and is incomplete. The sample holds around 550,000 clones, roughly 95% seen once. Sample: naive CD8+ T cells sorted from blood. The receptors come from a woman under 40 in good health.

The sample holds a few counts of this clone. The chain carries TRBV27 and TRBJ1-2, with TRBD1 identical over 7 bases. With 5 bases clipped from V and 4 bases from J, the junction kept 7 bases outside the gene matches. The CDR3 has 14 amino acids. CDR1 and CDR2 from the germline V gene are MNHEY and SMNVEV (reference sequence). CDR3 region: CASSPPGQLYGYTF. Here the CDR3 DNA reads TGTGCCAGCAGTCCTCCGGGACAGCTCTATGGCTACACCTTC.

This clone was counted a single time. The chain is built from TRBV10-1 and TRBJ1-2, with TRBD1 matching over 10 bases. Losses at the gene ends were 9 bases for V and 4 bases for J; bases not matched to a gene: 8. The CDR3 length is 14 residues. Per germline, CDR1 WNHNN and CDR2 SYGVQD (reference sequence). CDR3 in amino acids: CASRDRGHSYGYTF. Here the CDR3 DNA reads TGCGCCAGTCGGGACAGGGGACATTCCTATGGCTACACCTTC.